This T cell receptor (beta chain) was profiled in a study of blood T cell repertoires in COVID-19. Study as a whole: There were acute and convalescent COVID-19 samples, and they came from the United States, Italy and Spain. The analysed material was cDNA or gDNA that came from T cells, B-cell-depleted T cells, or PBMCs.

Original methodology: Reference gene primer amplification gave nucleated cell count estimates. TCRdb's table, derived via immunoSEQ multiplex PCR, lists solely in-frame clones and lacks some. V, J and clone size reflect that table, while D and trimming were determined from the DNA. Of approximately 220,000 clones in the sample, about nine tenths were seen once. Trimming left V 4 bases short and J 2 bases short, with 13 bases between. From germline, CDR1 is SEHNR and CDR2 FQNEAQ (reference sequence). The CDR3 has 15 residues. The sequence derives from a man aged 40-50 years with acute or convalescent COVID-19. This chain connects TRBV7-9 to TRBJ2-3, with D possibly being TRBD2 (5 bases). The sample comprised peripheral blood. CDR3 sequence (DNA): TGTGCCAGCAGCTCGACTACGGGCCCCACAGATACGCAGTATTTT. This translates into CASSSTTGPTDTQYF.